Presented here are 16 T cell receptor beta chains from one specimen sequenced in a study of CD8 T cells in ankylosing spondylitis. TCRdb re-derived calls from the 5' RACE reads in MiXCR, one entry per CDR3 protein. The sample has about 540,000 distinct CDR3 sequences; about 13% are singletons. Study-wide results and limits: For ankylosing spondylitis blood, a TCR beta motif of about eight highly homologous variants appeared characteristic.

Their antigens remain unidentified. Sequencing used blood, either unsorted or a sorted T cell fraction (not recorded which). These receptors all come from a male donor with ankylosing spondylitis.

The V and J genes are TRBV24-1 and TRBJ1-2, with 8 bases fitting TRBD1. Germline-derived CDR1 and CDR2 are KGHDR and SFDVKD. The CDR3 runs 14 residues. V dropped 1 base and J dropped 5; count of bases not matched to a gene: 2. In DNA form, the CDR3 reads TGTGCCACCAGTGATTTCCGGGACAGGTATGGCTACACCTTC. It yields the protein CATSDFRDRYGYTF.

The chain carries TRBV12-3 or TRBV12-4 and TRBJ2-2, with TRBD2 matching 7 bases. This CDR3 comprises 13 residues. J was trimmed by 1 base and V by 10 bases; bases with no gene match: 3. CDR3: CATQRENTGELFF. CDR3 DNA: TGTGCCACCCAGCGGGAGAACACCGGGGAGCTGTTTTTT.

There are a few counts of this clonotype. The rearrangement links TRBV3-1 to TRBJ2-7, with TRBD2 matching 14 bases. After removal of 3 bases from V and 6 bases from J, the junction contained 10 bases not matched to a gene. The germline gives CDR1 LGHDT, CDR2 YNNKEL (reference sequence). The CDR3 extends over 17 amino acids. The CDR3 bases are TGTGCCAGCAGCCATCCCCTGACTAGCGGGAGGGCGGGCGAGCAGTACTTC. The encoded protein is CASSHPLTSGRAGEQYF.

There are a few counts of this clonotype. The chain combines TRBV9 with TRBJ2-1, with D uncertain. The germline CDR1 and CDR2 sequences are SGDLS and YYNGEE. The CDR3 totals 12 residues. V lost 4 bases to trimming and J lost 6 bases, with 8 bases between them. CDR3 sequence: CASSSNPNEQFF. Written as DNA, the CDR3 is TGTGCCAGCAGCTCAAATCCCAATGAGCAGTTCTTC.

The chain joins TRBV5-6 to TRBJ2-1, with D uncertain. Trimming left V 0 bases short and J 7 bases short, with 8 bases between. CDR3 size: 13 residues. Germline V gene lookup returns CDR1 SGHDT and CDR2 YYEEEE. The CDR3 DNA reads as TGTGCCAGCAGCTTGGTGGAAGTTAATGAGCAGTTCTTC. It translates to CASSLVEVNEQFF.

This clonotype was observed a few times. J is TRBJ2-2 and V is TRBV7-8; TRBD2 agrees at 8 bases. The CDR3 is made up of 16 amino acids. Germline CDR1 and CDR2: SGHVS and FQNEAQ. Trimming at V came to 2 bases and at J to 7 bases, leaving 9 bases not matched to a gene. The CDR3: CASSLPFGLAYGELFF. The CDR3 nucleotides are TGTGCCAGCAGCTTACCATTCGGACTAGCATACGGGGAGCTGTTTTTT.

V is TRBV3-1 and J is TRBJ2-3, with D possibly being TRBD1 (6 bases). The CDR3 extends over 15 amino acids. Germline V lookup: CDR1 LGHDT, CDR2 YNNKEL (reference sequence). Trimming took off 3 bases at V and 6 bases at J, with 16 bases between the two ends. The CDR3 is CASSHYRDHEDTQYF. Here the CDR3 DNA reads TGTGCCAGCAGCCATTACAGGGATCACGAGGATACGCAGTATTTT.

This clonotype was seen at least ten times. The gene calls are TRBV11-2 and TRBJ1-1; D is uncertain. V lost 4 bases, J lost 1 base, and 16 bases lay in between. Per germline, CDR1 SGHAT and CDR2 FQNNGV. This CDR3 is 16 amino acids long. The CDR3: CASSSRRPKGNTEAFF. CDR3 DNA: TGTGCCAGCAGCTCCAGACGGCCGAAGGGGAACACTGAAGCTTTCTTT.

The chain carries TRBV24-1 and TRBJ2-7; 9 bases line up with TRBD1. Germline CDR1 is KGHDR and CDR2 is SFDVKD. The CDR3 extends over 16 amino acids. V was pared by 4 bases and J by 3 bases, with 9 bases of the junction left unmatched. As DNA, the CDR3 is TGTGCCACCAGTGACCCGGGACAGGGTCGTGGCTACGAGCAGTACTTC. Translation gives CATSDPGQGRGYEQYF.

The V and J genes are TRBV3-1 and TRBJ2-2; tentatively, D is TRBD1 (6 bases). Germline CDR1 and CDR2: LGHDT and YNNKEL (reference sequence). The CDR3 runs to 13 residues. V lost 10 bases, J lost 6 bases, and 15 bases lay in between. The CDR3 DNA follows: TGTGCCACCCTGCCACAGGGTGCCGGGGAGCTGTTTTTT. Translating it yields CATLPQGAGELFF.

This clonotype was counted a few times. The chain links TRBV20-1 to TRBJ2-3, with a possible D match to TRBD2 (9 bases). V lost 6 bases, J lost 4 bases, and 23 bases lay in between. The CDR3 has 16 amino acids. Germline values: CDR1 DFQATT, CDR2 SNEGSKA (reference sequence). CDR3 coding DNA: TGCAGTGCAACCAGGGGGCTAGCGGGATGGGCAGATACGCAGTATTTT. This translates into CSATRGLAGWADTQYF.

V and J are TRBV6-2 or TRBV6-3 and TRBJ2-3; no clear D gene. The length of the CDR3 is 16 residues. Trimming cost V 5 bases and J 6 bases, with 21 bases left between them. Germline CDR1 MNHEY, CDR2 SVGEGT. The CDR3 DNA is TGTGCCAGCAGTCGACGATGGCGGACGTACAAGGATACGCAGTATTTT. This encodes CASSRRWRTYKDTQYF.

This clonotype was counted a few times. The chain recombines TRBV5-1 with TRBJ2-7; TRBD2 agrees at 9 bases. Per germline, CDR1 SGHRS and CDR2 YFSETQ. V was clipped by 0 bases and J by 4 bases; unmatched bases: 5. This CDR3 has 15 amino acids. The CDR3 here is CASSLAGTSRYEQYF. As DNA, the CDR3 is TGCGCCAGCAGCTTGGCCGGGACTAGCAGGTACGAGCAGTACTTC.

This clonotype appeared a few times. The genes are TRBV11-2 and TRBJ2-7; 8 nucleotides match TRBD2. This CDR3 has 15 residues. Looked up from germline, CDR1 is SGHAT and CDR2 is FQNNGV. V was pared by 3 bases and J by 7 bases, with 11 bases of the junction left unmatched. The DNA for the CDR3 is TGTGCCAGCAGCTTCCCTTGGCGGGAGGCAGGGGAGCAGTACTTC. It encodes CASSFPWREAGEQYF.

V gene TRBV20-1 combines with J gene TRBJ2-2; 13 positions agree with TRBD2. The CDR3 spans 16 residues. V trimming: 6 bases; J trimming: 5 bases; junction bases outside the gene matches: 9. CDR1 and CDR2 (germline): DFQATT, SNEGSKA (reference sequence). CDR3 sequence: CSAAGLAGMRTGELFF. The CDR3 DNA reads TGCAGTGCCGCGGGACTAGCGGGAATGAGGACCGGGGAGCTGTTTTTT.

This clonotype was picked up many times. The gene calls are TRBV5-5 and TRBJ2-1, with D perhaps TRBD2 (6 bases). CDR1 SGHKS and CDR2 YYEKEE come from the germline V gene (reference sequence). This CDR3 has 15 residues. Deletions cut 0 bases from V and 2 bases from J, with 9 bases between. This chain's CDR3 is CASSLEGLAYNEQFF. CDR3 DNA: TGTGCCAGCAGCTTGGAGGGACTCGCCTACAATGAGCAGTTCTTC.